This TCR beta chain was captured by sequencing in a study of shared clonotypes between healthy human individuals. CDR3 length: 12 residues. The germline V gene has CDR1 MNHEY and CDR2 SMNVEV (reference sequence). Trimming removed 7 bases from V and 8 bases from J; junction bases left unmatched: 5. Broader study findings: Memory subsets generally showed smaller estimated richness than naive subsets did.

Some clones are missing from TCRdb's copy, which holds only in-frame ones; the method was immunoSEQ multiplex PCR. The data show approximately 1,500,000 clones, with 98% seen just once and around 0.47% held by the top ten. Comment on this clone: Its antigen is not identified.

This chain links TRBV27 with TRBJ1-2; 9 nucleotides align to TRBD1. This clonotype originated in a man aged 25-40 years in good health. The specimen was naive CD4+ T cells sorted from blood. Subset of the sample: CD45RA+ positively selected. The CDR3 DNA reads as TGTGCCAGCACCCGGACAGGGGAGGGCTACACCTTC. Its translation is CASTRTGEGYTF.